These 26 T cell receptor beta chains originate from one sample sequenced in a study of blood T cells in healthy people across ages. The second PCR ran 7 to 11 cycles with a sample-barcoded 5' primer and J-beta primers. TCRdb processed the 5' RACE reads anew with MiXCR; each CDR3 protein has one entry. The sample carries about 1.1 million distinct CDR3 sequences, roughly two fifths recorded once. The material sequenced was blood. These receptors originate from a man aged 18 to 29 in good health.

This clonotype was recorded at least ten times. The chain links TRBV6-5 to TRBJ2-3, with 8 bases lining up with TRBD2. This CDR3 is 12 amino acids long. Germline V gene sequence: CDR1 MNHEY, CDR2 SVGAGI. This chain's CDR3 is CASGGSTDTQYF. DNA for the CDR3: TGTGCGAGCGGGGGTAGCACAGATACGCAGTATTTT.

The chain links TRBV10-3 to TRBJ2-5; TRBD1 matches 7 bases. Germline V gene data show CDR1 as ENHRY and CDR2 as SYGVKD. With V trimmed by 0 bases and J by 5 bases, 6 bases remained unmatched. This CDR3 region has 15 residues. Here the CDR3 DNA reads TGTGCCATCAGTGAGTCGGGAAGACAGGGCGAGACCCAGTACTTC. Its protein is CAISESGRQGETQYF.

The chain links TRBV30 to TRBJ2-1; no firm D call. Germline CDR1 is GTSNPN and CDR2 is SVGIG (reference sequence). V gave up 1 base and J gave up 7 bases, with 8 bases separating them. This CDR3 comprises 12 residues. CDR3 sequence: CAWSEQINEQFF. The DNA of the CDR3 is TGTGCCTGGAGTGAGCAGATAAATGAGCAGTTCTTC.

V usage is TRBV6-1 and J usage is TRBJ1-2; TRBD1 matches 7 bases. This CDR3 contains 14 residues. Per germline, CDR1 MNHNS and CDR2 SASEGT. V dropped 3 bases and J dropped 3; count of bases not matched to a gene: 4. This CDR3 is CASSDRGIDYGYTF. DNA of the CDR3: TGTGCCAGCAGTGACAGGGGGATAGACTATGGCTACACCTTC.

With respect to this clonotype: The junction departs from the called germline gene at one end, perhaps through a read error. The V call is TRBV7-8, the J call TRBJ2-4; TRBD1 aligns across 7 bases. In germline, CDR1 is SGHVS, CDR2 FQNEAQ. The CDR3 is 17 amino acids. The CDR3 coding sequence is TGTGCCAGCAGCCGCGACAGGGTCTTGGGCGCCAAAAACATTCGGTACTTC. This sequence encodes CASSRDRVLGAKNIRYF.

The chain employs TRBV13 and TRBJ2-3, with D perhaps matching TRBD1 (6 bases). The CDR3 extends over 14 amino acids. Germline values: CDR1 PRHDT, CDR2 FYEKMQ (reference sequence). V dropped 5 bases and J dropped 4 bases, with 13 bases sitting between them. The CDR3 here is CASSLFAGADTQYF. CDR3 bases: TGTGCCAGCAGCCTTTTCGCAGGGGCAGATACGCAGTATTTT.

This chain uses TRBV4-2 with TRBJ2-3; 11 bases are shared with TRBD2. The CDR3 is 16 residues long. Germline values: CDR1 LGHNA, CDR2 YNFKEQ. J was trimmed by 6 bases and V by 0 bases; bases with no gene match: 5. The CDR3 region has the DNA TGTGCCAGCAGCCAAGATAGCGGGGGGGCCGGGGATACGCAGTATTTT. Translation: CASSQDSGGAGDTQYF.

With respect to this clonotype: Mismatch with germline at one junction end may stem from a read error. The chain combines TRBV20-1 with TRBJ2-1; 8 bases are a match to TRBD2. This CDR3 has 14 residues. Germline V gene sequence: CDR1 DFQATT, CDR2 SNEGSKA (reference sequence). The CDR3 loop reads CSARALAANNGQFF. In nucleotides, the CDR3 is TGCAGTGCTAGAGCACTAGCGGCTAACAATGGGCAGTTCTTC.

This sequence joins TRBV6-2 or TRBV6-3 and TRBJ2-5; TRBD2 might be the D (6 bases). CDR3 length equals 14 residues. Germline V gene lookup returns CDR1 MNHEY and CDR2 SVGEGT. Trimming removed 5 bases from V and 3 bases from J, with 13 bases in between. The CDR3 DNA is TGTGCCAGCAGTGCTCCGGGAGCGGAAGAGACCCAGTACTTC. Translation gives CASSAPGAEETQYF.

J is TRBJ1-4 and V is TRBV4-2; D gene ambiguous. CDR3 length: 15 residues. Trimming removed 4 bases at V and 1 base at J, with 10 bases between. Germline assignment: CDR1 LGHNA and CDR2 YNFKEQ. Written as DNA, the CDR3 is TGTGCCAGCAGCCGCGAACAGAAAACTAATGAAAAACTGTTTTTT. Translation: CASSREQKTNEKLFF.

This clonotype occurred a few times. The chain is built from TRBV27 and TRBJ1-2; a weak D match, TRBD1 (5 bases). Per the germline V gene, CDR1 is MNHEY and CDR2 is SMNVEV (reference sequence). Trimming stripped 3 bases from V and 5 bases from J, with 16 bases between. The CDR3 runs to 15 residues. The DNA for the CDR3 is TGTGCCAGCAGTTTTGGTTCGGGGCCCACTTATGGCTACACCTTC. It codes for CASSFGSGPTYGYTF.

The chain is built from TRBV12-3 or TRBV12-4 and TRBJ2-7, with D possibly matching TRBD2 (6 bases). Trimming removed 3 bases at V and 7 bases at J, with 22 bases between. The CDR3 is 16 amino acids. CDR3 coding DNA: TGTGCCAGCAGTTTTGCGGGGCACCGCCCCTACAATGAGCAGTACTTC. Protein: CASSFAGHRPYNEQYF.

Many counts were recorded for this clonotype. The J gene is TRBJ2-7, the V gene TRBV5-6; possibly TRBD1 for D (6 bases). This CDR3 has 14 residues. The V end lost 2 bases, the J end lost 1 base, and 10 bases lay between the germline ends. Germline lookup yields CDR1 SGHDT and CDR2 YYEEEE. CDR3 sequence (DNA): TGTGCCAGCAGCTTTCAGGGGTTTTCCTACGAGCAGTACTTC. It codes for CASSFQGFSYEQYF.

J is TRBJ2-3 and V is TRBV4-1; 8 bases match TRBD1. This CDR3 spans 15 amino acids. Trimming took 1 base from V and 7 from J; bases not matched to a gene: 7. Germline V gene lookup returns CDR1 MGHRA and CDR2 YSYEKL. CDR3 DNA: TGCGCCAGCAGCCAAGTTGCAGGGGGCTGGAATACGCAGTATTTT. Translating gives CASSQVAGGWNTQYF.

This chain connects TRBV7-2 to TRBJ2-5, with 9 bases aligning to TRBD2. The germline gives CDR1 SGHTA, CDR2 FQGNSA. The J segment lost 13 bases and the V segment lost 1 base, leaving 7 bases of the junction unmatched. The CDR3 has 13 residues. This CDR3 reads CASSLVSSGVGYF. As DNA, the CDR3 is TGTGCCAGCAGCTTAGTCTCTAGCGGGGTGGGGTACTTC.

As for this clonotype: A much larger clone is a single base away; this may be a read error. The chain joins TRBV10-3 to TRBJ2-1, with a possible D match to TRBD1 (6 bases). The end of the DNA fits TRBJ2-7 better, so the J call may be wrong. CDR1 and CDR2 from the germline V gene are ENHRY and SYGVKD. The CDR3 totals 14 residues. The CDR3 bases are TGTGCCATCAGGACCCCCGGAAGGGACAATGAGCAGTACTTC. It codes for CAIRTPGRDNEQYF.

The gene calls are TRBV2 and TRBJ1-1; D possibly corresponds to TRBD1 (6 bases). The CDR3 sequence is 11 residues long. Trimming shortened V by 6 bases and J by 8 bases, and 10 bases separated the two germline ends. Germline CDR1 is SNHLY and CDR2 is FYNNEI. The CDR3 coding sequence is TGTGCCAGCAGGGACAGCAAAGAAGCTTTCTTT. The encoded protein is CASRDSKEAFF.

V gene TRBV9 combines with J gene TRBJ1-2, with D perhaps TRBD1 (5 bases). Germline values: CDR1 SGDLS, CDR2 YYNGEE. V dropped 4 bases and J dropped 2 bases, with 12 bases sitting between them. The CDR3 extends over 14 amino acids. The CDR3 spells CASSSNRDNYGYTF. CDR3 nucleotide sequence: TGTGCCAGCAGCTCAAACCGGGACAACTATGGCTACACCTTC. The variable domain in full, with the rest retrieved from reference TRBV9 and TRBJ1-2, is DSGVTQTPKHLITATGQRVTLRCSPRSGDLSVYWYQQSLDQGLQFLIQYYNGEERAKGNILERFSAQQFPDLHSELNLSSLELGDSALYFCASSSNRDNYGYTFGSGTRLTVV.

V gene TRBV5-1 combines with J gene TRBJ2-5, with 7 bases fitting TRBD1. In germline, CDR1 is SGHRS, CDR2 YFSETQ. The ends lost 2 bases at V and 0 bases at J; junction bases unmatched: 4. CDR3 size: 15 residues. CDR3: CASSLQGIDQETQYF. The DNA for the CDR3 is TGCGCCAGCAGCTTACAGGGGATTGACCAAGAGACCCAGTACTTC. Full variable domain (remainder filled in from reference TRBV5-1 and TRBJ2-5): KAGVTQTPRYLIKTRGQQVTLSCSPISGHRSVSWYQQTPGQGLQFLFEYFSETQRNKGNFPGRFSGRQFSNSRSEMNVSTLELGDSALYLCASSLQGIDQETQYFGPGTRLLVL.

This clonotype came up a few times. This chain's CDR3 is CASSKQGNNQPQHF. DNA of the CDR3: TGTGCCAGCAGTAAGCAGGGGAACAATCAGCCCCAGCATTTT. This rearrangement joins TRBV6-2 or TRBV6-3 to TRBJ1-5, with D possibly TRBD1 on 6 matching bases. Per germline, CDR1 MNHEY and CDR2 SVGEGT. The CDR3 has 14 amino acids. With 5 bases removed from V and 3 bases from J, the gap between germline ends came to 11 bases.

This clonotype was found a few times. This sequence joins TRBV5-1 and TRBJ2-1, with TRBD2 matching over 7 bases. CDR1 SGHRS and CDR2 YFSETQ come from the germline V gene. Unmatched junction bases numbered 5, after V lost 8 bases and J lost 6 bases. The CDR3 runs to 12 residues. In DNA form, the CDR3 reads TGCGCCAGTCGACTAGCCCGCAATGAGCAGTTCTTC. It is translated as CASRLARNEQFF.

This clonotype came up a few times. As DNA, the CDR3 is TGTGCCAGCAGCCCTACTACAGGGGTCAGCACAGATACGCAGTATTTT. Protein sequence: CASSPTTGVSTDTQYF. This chain links TRBV7-9 with TRBJ2-3; the match to TRBD1 covers 7 bases. Trimming took 5 bases from V and 0 from J; bases not matched to a gene: 8. The CDR3 spans 16 residues. Looked up from germline, CDR1 is SEHNR and CDR2 is FQNEAQ (reference sequence). Full variable domain (outside the CDR3, taken from reference TRBV7-9 and TRBJ2-3): DTGVSQNPRHKITKRGQNVTFRCDPISEHNRLYWYRQTLGQGPEFLTYFQNEAQLEKSRLLSDRFSAERPKGSFSTLEIQRTEQGDSAMYLCASSPTTGVSTDTQYFGPGTRLTVL.

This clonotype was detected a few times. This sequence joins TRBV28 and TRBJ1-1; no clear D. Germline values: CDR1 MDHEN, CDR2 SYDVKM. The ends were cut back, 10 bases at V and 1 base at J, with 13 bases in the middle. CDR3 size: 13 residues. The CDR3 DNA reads TGTGCCACCGAAGCAAGGTCGAACACTGAAGCTTTCTTT. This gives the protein CATEARSNTEAFF.

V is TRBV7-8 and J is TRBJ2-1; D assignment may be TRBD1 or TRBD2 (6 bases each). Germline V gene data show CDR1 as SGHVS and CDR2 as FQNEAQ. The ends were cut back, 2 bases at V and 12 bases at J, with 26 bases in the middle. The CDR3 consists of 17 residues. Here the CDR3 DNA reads TGTGCCAGCAGCTTACTAATGAGAGGGGGGCACTCGACAGTGCAGTTCTTC. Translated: CASSLLMRGGHSTVQFF.

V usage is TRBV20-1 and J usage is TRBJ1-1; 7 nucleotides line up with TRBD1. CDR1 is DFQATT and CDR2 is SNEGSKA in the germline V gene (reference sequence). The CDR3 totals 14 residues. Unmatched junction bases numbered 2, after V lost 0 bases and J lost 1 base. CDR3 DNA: TGCAGTGCTAGAGAAAGACAGGGGAACACTGAAGCTTTCTTT. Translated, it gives CSARERQGNTEAFF.

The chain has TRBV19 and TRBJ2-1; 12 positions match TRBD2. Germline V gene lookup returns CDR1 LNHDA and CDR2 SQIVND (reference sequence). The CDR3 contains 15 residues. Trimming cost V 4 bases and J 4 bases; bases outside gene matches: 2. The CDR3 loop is CASSKLAGGYNEQFF. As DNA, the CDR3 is TGTGCCAGTAGTAAGCTAGCGGGGGGGTACAATGAGCAGTTCTTC.